The next 30 T cell receptor beta chains were all read from a single sample in a study of beta chain features in type 1 diabetes (dated by TCRdb to between 2018 and 2020). The library was prepared using the immunoSEQ multiplex PCR assay. All of the isolated RNA was reverse transcribed with the High Capacity cDNA Reverse Transcription Kit, so expressed TCRB transcripts were sequenced. This is the immuneACCESS table as TCRdb keeps it, with only in-frame sequences that have V and J called. A part of the clones is gone; compared with another copy, unresolved V genes explain less than half, and the rest is unexplained. Present in this sample are more than 150,000 clones, 8.5% to 14% of which were seen just once. The ten most abundant clones make up over 2% of the sample. Sequenced material: central memory CD4+ T cells from blood. Source of these receptors: a man in his late teens or twenties in good health.

This clone has a count of ten or more. J is TRBJ2-3 and V is TRBV7-8; TRBD1 matches 8 bases. This CDR3 is 16 amino acids long. Germline V lookup: CDR1 SGHVS, CDR2 FQNEAQ. The V segment lost 5 bases and the J segment 1 base; nucleotides outside the gene matches: 8. Here the CDR3 reads CASSLGQALGTDTQYF. The CDR3 DNA sequence: TGTGCCAGCAGCCTGGGACAGGCCCTGGGCACAGATACGCAGTATTTT.

The chain joins TRBV5-1 to TRBJ2-3; D gene ambiguous. V lost 0 bases, J lost 7 bases, and 9 bases lay in between. CDR3 length: 13 amino acids. Germline-derived CDR1 and CDR2 are SGHRS and YFSETQ. The CDR3 nucleotides read TGCGCCAGCAGCTTGGAGAACAGCTATACGCAGTATTTT. It translates to CASSLENSYTQYF.

The chain's CDR3 is CASSQEGYTDTQYF. The DNA for the CDR3 is TGCGCCAGCAGCCAAGAGGGTTACACAGATACGCAGTATTTT. The J gene is TRBJ2-3, the V gene TRBV4-3; D uncertain. CDR3 length equals 14 residues. Trimming pared 0 bases from V and 2 bases from J, leaving 6 bases between. Germline values: CDR1 LGHNA, CDR2 YSLEER.

This clone was detected ten times or more. This sequence joins TRBV18 and TRBJ1-1, with D tentatively TRBD1 (6 bases). The germline gives CDR1 KGHSH, CDR2 LQKENI. V was shortened by 1 base and J by 4 bases, with 16 bases between the two germline ends. This CDR3 has 16 amino acids. This CDR3 reads CASSPRQGGQATEAFF. The DNA of the CDR3 is TGTGCCAGCTCACCACGCCAAGGGGGGCAGGCCACTGAAGCTTTCTTT.

The chain couples TRBV28 to TRBJ1-2; the match to TRBD1 covers 7 bases. Losses at the gene ends were 8 bases for V and 6 bases for J; bases not matched to a gene: 12. Germline-derived CDR1 and CDR2 are MDHEN and SYDVKM. The CDR3 spans 14 residues. The CDR3 is CASGSVDREHGYTF. The CDR3 region has the DNA TGTGCCAGCGGTTCAGTAGACAGGGAACATGGCTACACCTTC.

This clone was observed many times. The chain recombines TRBV7-3 with TRBJ2-7; the D gene could be TRBD1 or TRBD2 (5 bases each). V lost 1 base and J 5 bases, leaving 15 bases between the germline ends. From germline, CDR1 is SGHTA and CDR2 FQGTGA. This CDR3 is 15 amino acids long. CDR3 loop: CASSLRGRVEDEQYF. CDR3 coding DNA: TGTGCCAGCAGCTTAAGGGGCAGGGTGGAGGACGAGCAGTACTTC. The whole variable domain, remainder taken from reference TRBV7-3 and TRBJ2-7, is GAGVSQTPSNKVTEKGKYVELRCDPISGHTALYWYRQSLGQGPEFLIYFQGTGAADDSGLPNDRFFAVRPEGSVSTLKIQRTERGDSAVYLCASSLRGRVEDEQYFGPGTRLTVT.

This clone has only a few counts. The chain combines TRBV5-1 with TRBJ2-6; possibly TRBD1 or TRBD2 for D (6 bases each). The CDR3 loop spans 16 amino acids. Trimming removed 0 bases from V and 0 bases from J, with 7 bases in between. Germline V gene sequence: CDR1 SGHRS, CDR2 YFSETQ. DNA for the CDR3: TGCGCCAGCAGCTTGGCGGGGGCCTCTGGGGCCAACGTCCTGACTTTC. This gives the protein CASSLAGASGANVLTF.

The V and J genes are TRBV29-1 and TRBJ2-5; D gene ambiguous. V lost 6 bases to trimming and J lost 2 bases, with 13 bases between them. Per germline, CDR1 SQVTM and CDR2 ANQGSEA. CDR3 length: 13 residues. CDR3 residues: CSVRRSLQETQYF. CDR3 sequence (DNA): TGCAGCGTACGCCGGAGCCTTCAAGAGACCCAGTACTTC.

The chain links TRBV23-1 to TRBJ1-5, with 9 bases identical to TRBD1. TRBV23-1 is an ORF, and what it does is uncertain. The CDR3 runs to 17 residues. V shed 3 bases, J shed 2 bases, and the junction held 8 bases outside the gene matches. The CDR3 DNA is TGCGCCAGCAGTCACCCACGGACAGGGGAGGGCAATCAGCCCCAGCATTTT. Residues: CASSHPRTGEGNQPQHF.

This clone was seen only a few times. This chain connects TRBV15 to TRBJ2-7, with 10 nucleotides matching TRBD2. Germline CDR1 and CDR2: LNHNV and YYDKDF (reference sequence). Losses at the gene ends were 0 bases for V and 8 bases for J; bases not matched to a gene: 7. The CDR3 is 15 residues long. CDR3 region: CATSREVPSGSQQYF. The CDR3 nucleotides read TGTGCCACCAGCAGAGAGGTCCCTAGCGGGAGCCAGCAGTACTTC.

This clone turned up a few times. The chain links TRBV4-2 to TRBJ2-7, with TRBD2 matching over 12 bases. V dropped 1 base and J dropped 3; count of bases not matched to a gene: 4. This CDR3 region has 16 residues. Germline V gene data show CDR1 as LGHNA and CDR2 as YNFKEQ. CDR3 in DNA: TGTGCCAGCAGCCAAGCTCTAGCGGGAGGGAGCTACGAGCAGTACTTC. Amino acid sequence: CASSQALAGGSYEQYF.

The CDR3 DNA reads TGTGCCACTACACAGGGGGGGACTGGAAACACCATATATTTT. Its translation: CATTQGGTGNTIYF. V gene TRBV25-1 combines with J gene TRBJ1-3; TRBD1 agrees at 8 bases. This CDR3 has 14 amino acids. V was clipped by 10 bases and J by 2 bases; unmatched bases: 7. Per the germline V gene, CDR1 is MGHDK and CDR2 is SYGVNS.

The CDR3 nucleotides are TGTGCCAGCAGCGGGCCTCCCGGTGGCTACACCTTC. Its protein product is CASSGPPGGYTF. The V call is TRBV27, the J call TRBJ1-2; D not resolved. The CDR3 has 12 residues. Germline V CDR1 and CDR2: MNHEY, SMNVEV (reference sequence). V was trimmed by 6 bases and J by 7 bases, leaving 12 bases between them.

V usage is TRBV5-1 and J usage is TRBJ2-6, with TRBD1 matching 9 bases. Germline values: CDR1 SGHRS, CDR2 YFSETQ. Germline trimming cut 6 bases from V and 0 bases from J; bases unmatched to any gene: 7. This CDR3 spans 17 amino acids. Here the CDR3 reads CASTTGTGTSGANVLTF. CDR3 coding DNA: TGCGCCAGCACGACCGGGACAGGGACCTCTGGGGCCAACGTCCTGACTTTC. The whole variable domain, filled in from reference TRBV5-1 and TRBJ2-6, reads KAGVTQTPRYLIKTRGQQVTLSCSPISGHRSVSWYQQTPGQGLQFLFEYFSETQRNKGNFPGRFSGRQFSNSRSEMNVSTLELGDSALYLCASTTGTGTSGANVLTFGAGSRLTVL.

V usage is TRBV7-2 and J usage is TRBJ2-1; the match to TRBD2 covers 9 bases. Germline trimming cut 6 bases from V and 10 bases from J; bases unmatched to any gene: 13. The CDR3 runs 15 residues. Germline CDR1 reads SGHTA; CDR2 reads FQGNSA. Here the CDR3 DNA reads TGTGCCAGCAGGCGAGGGGGGACTAGCCAGTGGGAGCAGTTCTTC. Protein sequence: CASRRGGTSQWEQFF.

The V gene is TRBV28, the J gene TRBJ1-5, with TRBD1 as a possible D gene (5 bases). This CDR3 is 16 amino acids long. The V end lost 0 bases, the J end lost 1 base, and 10 bases lay between the germline ends. Germline assignment: CDR1 MDHEN and CDR2 SYDVKM. This CDR3 reads CASSLWAGSSNQPQHF. The CDR3 nucleotides are TGTGCCAGCAGTTTATGGGCAGGGTCAAGCAATCAGCCCCAGCATTTT.

The CDR3 spells CASSLESILGYTF. The CDR3 region has the DNA TGTGCCAGCAGTCTGGAGAGCATCCTTGGCTACACCTTC. V usage is TRBV6-1 and J usage is TRBJ1-2; D not resolved. The CDR3 loop spans 13 amino acids. Between the trimmed V and J ends, which lost 5 bases and 7 bases, there was a span of 14 bases. Germline lookup yields CDR1 MNHNS and CDR2 SASEGT.

This clone was seen a few times. This chain connects TRBV7-8 to TRBJ2-1; D may be TRBD1 (6 bases). V lost 6 bases and J 0 bases, leaving 12 bases between the germline ends. The CDR3 totals 15 residues. Germline values: CDR1 SGHVS, CDR2 FQNEAQ. CDR3 bases: TGTGCCAGCAGGAAACAGGACAGCTCCTACAATGAGCAGTTCTTC. It yields the protein CASRKQDSSYNEQFF.

This clone occurred a few times. V is TRBV2 and J is TRBJ2-1, with D perhaps TRBD2 (5 bases). V was pared by 6 bases and J by 10 bases, with 13 bases between. Germline V gene sequence: CDR1 SNHLY, CDR2 FYNNEI. This CDR3 has 12 residues. The CDR3 protein is CASRGDSSEQFF. The CDR3 DNA is TGTGCCAGCAGGGGAGACTCCTCCGAGCAGTTCTTC.

This clone was seen more than once but under ten times. V usage is TRBV7-9 and J usage is TRBJ2-2; unclear D gene. V dropped 5 bases and J dropped 1 base, with 8 bases sitting between them. Germline values: CDR1 SEHNR, CDR2 FQNEAQ (reference sequence). This CDR3 is 14 amino acids long. CDR3 sequence reads: CASSLGMNTGELFF. The CDR3 DNA reads TGTGCCAGCAGCCTAGGAATGAACACCGGGGAGCTGTTTTTT.

This clone was counted only a few times. The chain carries TRBV7-2 and TRBJ2-2, with D perhaps matching TRBD2 (5 bases). The CDR3 is 13 amino acids. CDR1 and CDR2 (germline): SGHTA, FQGNSA. The V end was cut by 7 bases, the J end by 4 bases, with 10 bases between. The CDR3 DNA reads TGTGCCAGCACCGAGGGAACCACCGGGGAGCTGTTTTTT. Residues: CASTEGTTGELFF. Based on the CDR3 plus reference TRBV7-2 and TRBJ2-2, the full variable domain is GAGVSQSPSNKVTEKGKDVELRCDPISGHTALYWYRQSLGQGLEFLIYFQGNSAPDKSGLPSDRFSAERTGGSVSTLTIQRTQQEDSAVYLCASTEGTTGELFFGEGSRLTVL.

The table lists this clone with a few counts. The J gene is TRBJ2-1, the V gene TRBV2; 8 bases line up with TRBD2. Per germline, CDR1 SNHLY and CDR2 FYNNEI. The CDR3 consists of 11 residues. The J segment lost 13 bases and the V segment lost 7 bases, leaving 6 bases of the junction unmatched. The CDR3: CASNLAGPQFF. In DNA form, the CDR3 reads TGTGCCAGCAATCTAGCGGGTCCTCAGTTCTTC.

This clone was observed a few times. This chain joins TRBV5-1 and TRBJ2-4; a possible D gene is TRBD2 (5 bases). Germline lookup yields CDR1 SGHRS and CDR2 YFSETQ. This CDR3 region has 16 residues. Trimming took 4 bases from V and 0 from J, leaving 14 bases between them. CDR3 in DNA: TGCGCCAGCAGCCCGAGCGGTGGTATAGCCAAAAACATTCAGTACTTC. As protein: CASSPSGGIAKNIQYF.

This clone was counted at least ten times. The chain uses TRBV11-1 and TRBJ1-1; D is unclear. The CDR3 is 11 residues long. Trimming shortened V by 5 bases and J by 5 bases, and 6 bases separated the two germline ends. CDR1 SGHAT and CDR2 FQDESV come from the germline V gene (reference sequence). For the CDR3, the DNA is TGTGCCAGCAGCCGAGGGACTGAAGCTTTCTTT. Translation gives CASSRGTEAFF.

The genes are TRBV18 and TRBJ2-7; D is unresolved. Trimming shortened V by 1 base and J by 5 bases, and 9 bases separated the two germline ends. The CDR3 runs to 13 residues. Germline V lookup: CDR1 KGHSH, CDR2 LQKENI. The CDR3 region has the DNA TGTGCCAGCTCACCACGGCCGAGGCACGAGCAGTACTTC. Translation: CASSPRPRHEQYF.

The V and J genes are TRBV30 and TRBJ2-3; TRBD1 or TRBD2 may be the D gene (5 bases each). Germline V lookup: CDR1 GTSNPN, CDR2 SVGIG (reference sequence). The V end lost 3 bases, the J end lost 3 bases, and 13 bases lay between the germline ends. The CDR3 loop spans 14 amino acids. The CDR3 reads CAWREGLGTDTQYF. In nucleotides, the CDR3 is TGTGCCTGGAGAGAGGGGTTGGGGACAGATACGCAGTATTTT.

This clone was detected a few times. The DNA for the CDR3 is TGCGCCAGCAGCCAAGGGACTAGCGGGTGGGTAGATACGCAGTATTTT. As protein: CASSQGTSGWVDTQYF. This rearrangement joins TRBV4-1 to TRBJ2-3, with 11 bases fitting TRBD2. V gave up 1 base and J gave up 5 bases; unmatched junction bases: 5. Germline V gives CDR1 MGHRA, CDR2 YSYEKL. The CDR3 contains 16 residues.

The chain is built from TRBV30 and TRBJ1-6, with 8 nucleotides matching TRBD1. CDR1 and CDR2 (germline): GTSNPN, SVGIG (reference sequence). This CDR3 spans 13 amino acids. V shed 2 bases, J shed 7 bases, and the junction held 1 base outside the gene matches. As DNA, the CDR3 is TGTGCCTGGAGTCGGGACAGGAATTCACCCCTCCACTTT. Amino acids: CAWSRDRNSPLHF.

This CDR3 reads CASSSGLAGVSGANVLTF. CDR3 DNA sequence: TGTGCCAGCAGCTCCGGACTAGCGGGTGTCTCTGGGGCCAACGTCCTGACTTTC. The chain links TRBV7-3 to TRBJ2-6; the match to TRBD2 covers 11 bases. The V and J ends lost 4 bases and 0 bases, in that order; junction bases with no gene match: 5. This CDR3 is built from 18 residues. Germline CDR1 is SGHTA and CDR2 is FQGTGA.

The rearrangement joins TRBV9 to TRBJ2-3, with D uncertain. The CDR3 is 14 residues long. Germline CDR1 is SGDLS and CDR2 is YYNGEE. V lost 0 bases to trimming and J lost 1 base, with 6 bases between them. CDR3 residues: CASSVDTGTDTQYF. The DNA of the CDR3 is TGTGCCAGCAGCGTAGACACGGGCACAGATACGCAGTATTTT.